Described below is a single T cell receptor (beta chain) sequence and its context. The sample belongs to a study of blood T cell dynamics during melanoma immunotherapy. About the study: Metastatic melanoma patients received first-line pembrolizumab or nivolumab plus ipilimumab.

This CDR3 is 15 amino acids long. The germline CDR1 and CDR2 sequences are LNHNV and YYDKDF (reference sequence). As to time point: pre-treatment baseline. One draw preceded checkpoint blockade; another followed its first cycle at week 3. Response was assessed by RECIST 1.1 at 12 weeks, except a couple of rapid progressors. Prior systemic cancer therapy, immunosuppressant use and other active malignancies excluded patients. The method was immunoSEQ multiplex PCR; TCRdb's version includes in-frame clones alone and lacks a portion of them. The sample gives approximately 11,000 clones, 70% to 90% of which show up once; under 20% is in the top ten.

The chain is built from TRBV15 and TRBJ2-5; D might be TRBD2 (6 bases). The DNA end favors TRBJ2-7, so the J call may be wrong. Here the sequenced sample was blood, taken from a patient treated with checkpoint blockade. The clonotype comes from a human donor with melanoma. Written as DNA, the CDR3 is TGTGCCACCAGCAGAGATCCCGGGGGAGCCGACGAGCAGTACTTC. Translating it yields CATSRDPGGADEQYF.